This T cell receptor (beta chain) comes out of a study of cytomegalovirus exposure and HLA in healthy donors. Notes on the study in general: Confirmation in vitro established that a few CMV-associated chains were specific for CMV antigens.

As for this clone: Its antigen is as yet unknown.

This CDR3 has 12 residues. J was trimmed by 10 bases and V by 4 bases; bases with no gene match: 2. Germline CDR1 and CDR2: LNHNV and YYDKDF (reference sequence). This cohort consisted of healthy bone marrow donors. PCR amplification relied on 60 Vbeta primers (plus 13 Jbeta primers). Data came from immunoSEQ multiplex PCR; TCRdb stores just in-frame clones and leaves some out. Altogether about 150,000 clones are present, nearly 80% being singletons, with the ten largest covering around 13%. The sequence was obtained from a man aged 25-40 years in good health and CMV-seropositive. The rearrangement uses TRBV15 and TRBJ1-3, with 9 nucleotides matching TRBD1. The sequencing sample was made of PBMCs. The CDR3, as DNA: TGTGCCACCAGCATAGACAGGGGGACCATATATTTT. The encoded protein is CATSIDRGTIYF.